The 10 T cell receptor beta chains presented below share a single source sample, sequenced in a study of blood T cell repertoires in COVID-19. The repertoire was sequenced with immunoSEQ multiplex PCR; TCRdb's copy has only in-frame clones and lacks some. In the table there are around 390,000 clones, 87% of which are singletons. Sequenced sample: PBMCs or T cells enriched from blood (not recorded which). The receptor set was obtained from a woman between 50 and 59 years old who had recovered from COVID-19.

V gene TRBV13 combines with J gene TRBJ1-1; no firm D call. The germline V gene has CDR1 PRHDT and CDR2 FYEKMQ (reference sequence). Trimming pared 3 bases from V and 0 bases from J, leaving 5 bases between. The CDR3 spans 13 residues. The CDR3 coding sequence is TGTGCCAGCAGCTTGTTAGTGAACACTGAAGCTTTCTTT. It yields the protein CASSLLVNTEAFF.

V and J are TRBV10-3 and TRBJ1-2; 9 bases map to TRBD1. Germline trimming cut 3 bases from V and 3 bases from J; bases unmatched to any gene: 2. In germline, CDR1 is ENHRY, CDR2 SYGVKD. The CDR3 runs 14 residues. The CDR3 DNA reads as TGTGCCATCAGTGATTGGACAGGGGACTATGGCTACACCTTC. It translates to CAISDWTGDYGYTF.

This clone was seen a handful of times. The V call is TRBV27, the J call TRBJ1-5; D gene unclear. V dropped 2 bases and J dropped 5 bases, with 10 bases sitting between them. The V gene's germline CDR1 is MNHEY and CDR2 SMNVEV (reference sequence). The CDR3 has 14 residues. CDR3 in amino acids: CASSLDPEYQPQHF. The CDR3 nucleotides are TGTGCCAGCAGTTTAGACCCGGAGTATCAGCCCCAGCATTTT.

Concerning this clone: One end of the junction is discordant with germline, which a read error may explain. V gene TRBV5-6 combines with J gene TRBJ1-1, with a possible D match to TRBD1 (5 bases). Per germline, CDR1 SGHDT and CDR2 YYEEEE. The CDR3 is 14 amino acids. CDR3 bases: TGTGCCAGCAGCCCGCAAAACGTGGACACCGAAGCTTTCTTT. This translates into CASSPQNVDTEAFF.

The chain has TRBV4-3 and TRBJ2-2, with D hard to call. This CDR3 region has 15 residues. Germline CDR1 LGHNA, CDR2 YSLEER. V was pared by 2 bases and J by 1 base, with 8 bases between. As DNA, the CDR3 is TGCGCCAGCAGCCAACAGGTTCAGAACACCGGGGAGCTGTTTTTT. It specifies CASSQQVQNTGELFF.

The rearrangement uses TRBV6-1 and TRBJ2-2, with 10 bases aligning to TRBD1. Germline trimming cut 2 bases from V and 8 bases from J; bases unmatched to any gene: 8. Germline V gene lookup returns CDR1 MNHNS and CDR2 SASEGT. The length of the CDR3 is 16 residues. For the CDR3, the DNA is TGTGCCAGCAGTGAATTAGGGACAGGGGTGTGGGGGGAGCTGTTTTTT. Its translation: CASSELGTGVWGELFF.

The V and J genes are TRBV9 and TRBJ1-6; D is unresolved. Trimming stripped 0 bases from V and 7 bases from J, with 11 bases between. This CDR3 has 15 residues. Germline CDR1 SGDLS, CDR2 YYNGEE. CDR3 region: CASSVAESVNSPLHF. CDR3 DNA: TGTGCCAGCAGCGTAGCTGAGTCCGTCAATTCACCCCTCCACTTT.

The rearrangement links TRBV4-1 to TRBJ1-2; maybe TRBD1 (5 bases). CDR3 size: 15 residues. CDR1 and CDR2 (germline): MGHRA, YSYEKL. Trimming cost V 3 bases and J 2 bases, with 13 bases left between them. CDR3 in DNA: TGCGCCAGCAGCCAGCTGGGGAGGGGAAACTATGGCTACACCTTC. Encoded protein: CASSQLGRGNYGYTF.

The chain is built from TRBV6-5 and TRBJ2-1, with 8 bases that match TRBD2. V shed 6 bases, J shed 4 bases, and the junction held 5 bases outside the gene matches. Germline V gives CDR1 MNHEY, CDR2 SVGAGI. CDR3 length: 14 residues. The CDR3 region has the DNA TGTGCCAGCAGCGAGGGACTAGAATACAATGAGCAGTTCTTC. It encodes CASSEGLEYNEQFF.

The chain recombines TRBV3-1 (or the pseudogene TRBV3-2) with TRBJ1-1, with 7 positions matching TRBD1. V gave up 1 base and J gave up 4 bases; unmatched junction bases: 3. The CDR3 totals 14 residues. Germline CDR1 reads LGHDT; CDR2 reads YNNKEL (reference sequence). CDR3 bases: TGTGCCAGCAGCCAAGGAGGGGGCTTCACTGAAGCTTTCTTT. This gives the protein CASSQGGGFTEAFF.